This T cell receptor beta chain was retrieved from a study of T-cell reconstitution after alpha-beta-depleted transplantation in children. Preparing the TCRbeta library involved the use of unique molecular identifiers. TCRdb re-analysed the PCR reads in MiXCR, keeping a single row per CDR3 protein. The sample consists of about 540,000 distinct CDR3 sequences, over 25% of them appearing once. Concerning this clonotype: No antigen is known for it.

Study-wide results and caveats: Newly made T cells mostly supplied T-cell counts and diversity one year after transplant. After transplant, high TCRbeta diversity at day 60 in some patients arose from surviving recipient T cells and thymic progenitors.

This CDR3 is built from 13 residues. CDR1 and CDR2 from the germline V gene are MNHEY and SMNVEV (reference sequence). V was cut by 0 bases and J by 8 bases, with 7 bases left in between. This chain connects TRBV27 to TRBJ1-4; possibly TRBD1 for D (5 bases). The sample here was PBMCs, taken before TCRalphabeta/CD19-depleted stem cell transplant. This receptor was taken from a boy under two years old with Wiskott-Aldrich syndrome, due to receive a stem cell transplant. Here the CDR3 DNA reads TGTGCCAGCAGTTTATCCCCAGGGGAAAAACTGTTTTTT. Translated: CASSLSPGEKLFF.